Following are 19 T cell receptor beta chains from one sample sequenced in a study of early stage breast cancer tumors. The data were produced by immunoSEQ multiplex PCR, yet TCRdb's version contains in-frame clones alone and is incomplete. The sample has about 2,500 clones, approximately 68% seen once. Source material: normal breast tissue next to the tumor. Every receptor here comes from a person between 50 and 60 years old with breast cancer.

The chain carries TRBV7-9 and TRBJ2-5; 11 nucleotides line up with TRBD1. This CDR3 is built from 16 residues. The V segment lost 5 bases and the J segment 5 bases; nucleotides outside the gene matches: 10. The V gene's germline CDR1 is SEHNR and CDR2 FQNEAQ (reference sequence). The CDR3, as DNA: TGTGCCAGCAGCCCGATGGACAGGGGGCTGCGGGAGACCCAGTACTTC. This encodes CASSPMDRGLRETQYF.

In its sample, this clone was seen once. The chain employs TRBV11-2 and TRBJ1-2; 8 bases are a match to TRBD1. This CDR3 is 16 amino acids long. The V segment lost 7 bases and the J segment 4 bases; nucleotides outside the gene matches: 14. Germline-derived CDR1 and CDR2 are SGHAT and FQNNGV. CDR3 in amino acids: CASNPGTGSSSYGYTF. Written as DNA, the CDR3 is TGTGCCAGCAATCCGGGGACAGGAAGTTCCTCCTATGGCTACACCTTC.

This clone was detected a few times. The rearrangement uses TRBV7-9 and TRBJ2-5; 9 nucleotides line up with TRBD1. Trimming at V came to 2 bases and at J to 0 bases, leaving 13 bases not matched to a gene. Per germline, CDR1 SEHNR and CDR2 FQNEAQ (reference sequence). The CDR3 runs 19 residues. For the CDR3, the DNA is TGTGCCAGCAGCTTACCTGGACAGGGGCAACTGGGGGACCAAGAGACCCAGTACTTC. As protein: CASSLPGQGQLGDQETQYF.

The CDR3 loop is CASSYGGNTEAFF. The CDR3 DNA is TGTGCCAGCAGTTACGGGGGGAACACTGAAGCTTTCTTT. V gene TRBV6-5 combines with J gene TRBJ1-1; weak D call: TRBD1 (5 bases). Trimming removed 2 bases from V and 1 base from J, with 5 bases in between. CDR1 and CDR2 from the germline V gene are MNHEY and SVGAGI. This CDR3 contains 13 residues.

CDR3 sequence (DNA): TGTGCCAGTAGCGTCTTTGGCTCTGGGGCCAACGTCCTGACTTTC. It translates to CASSVFGSGANVLTF. The V call is TRBV19, the J call TRBJ2-6, with D unclear. The CDR3 has 15 amino acids. Trimming removed 6 bases at V and 0 bases at J, with 9 bases between. From germline, CDR1 is LNHDA and CDR2 SQIVND (reference sequence).

The V gene is TRBV20-1, the J gene TRBJ1-2; a possible D gene is TRBD1 (6 bases). The CDR3 extends over 11 amino acids. V lost 4 bases, J lost 10 bases, and 13 bases lay in between. Germline assignment: CDR1 DFQATT and CDR2 SNEGSKA (reference sequence). DNA for the CDR3: TGCAGTGCTAAGACAACAGGGACCTACACCTTC. This translates into CSAKTTGTYTF.

The V call is TRBV2, the J call TRBJ2-7; unclear D gene. Germline CDR1 is SNHLY and CDR2 is FYNNEI. This CDR3 is 13 amino acids long. The V end was cut by 1 base, the J end by 3 bases, with 7 bases between. CDR3 region: CASSEGLIYEQYF. In DNA form, the CDR3 reads TGTGCCAGCAGTGAAGGTTTGATCTACGAGCAGTACTTC.

This chain connects TRBV7-9 to TRBJ2-1; D possibly corresponds to TRBD2 (6 bases). Trimming shortened V by 2 bases and J by 0 bases, and 8 bases separated the two germline ends. CDR1 is SEHNR and CDR2 is FQNEAQ in the germline V gene (reference sequence). The CDR3 is 15 amino acids. The CDR3 sequence is CASSLISGSYNEQFF. In nucleotides, the CDR3 is TGTGCCAGCAGCTTAATTAGCGGCTCCTACAATGAGCAGTTCTTC.

The chain carries TRBV6-5 and TRBJ2-3, with a weak D call TRBD2 (6 bases). Trimming left V 7 bases short and J 4 bases short, with 15 bases between. Germline V gene sequence: CDR1 MNHEY, CDR2 SVGAGI. This CDR3 contains 14 residues. The CDR3 DNA is TGTGCCAGCAACCGCATGGGCGGGGCAGATACGCAGTATTTT. Translated, it gives CASNRMGGADTQYF.

V is TRBV6-1 and J is TRBJ2-2; 8 bases align to TRBD2. Germline values: CDR1 MNHNS, CDR2 SASEGT. Germline trimming cut 1 base from V and 6 bases from J; bases unmatched to any gene: 10. The CDR3 contains 17 residues. The CDR3 reads CASSEGGGLEVSGELFF. Here the CDR3 DNA reads TGTGCCAGCAGTGAAGGCGGGGGACTAGAGGTTTCCGGGGAGCTGTTTTTT.

In this sample, this clone turned up a few times. J is TRBJ2-2 and V is TRBV18, with D unclear. Germline CDR1 is KGHSH and CDR2 is LQKENI. The CDR3 contains 16 residues. Trimming took 3 bases from V and 1 from J, leaving 12 bases between them. The CDR3 DNA sequence: TGTGCCAGCTCACCCTTACCAACACAGAACACCGGGGAGCTGTTTTTT. It yields the protein CASSPLPTQNTGELFF.

This clone is a singleton in its sample. The chain has TRBV5-4 and TRBJ2-5; 11 bases fit TRBD1. Germline V gene sequence: CDR1 SGHNT, CDR2 YYREEE (reference sequence). V lost 5 bases, J lost 4 bases, and 4 bases stayed unmatched. The CDR3 length is 14 residues. The CDR3 loop reads CASSRDRGAETQYF. CDR3 nucleotide sequence: TGTGCCAGCAGTCGGGACAGGGGGGCAGAGACCCAGTACTTC.

CDR3 sequence reads: CSAERGNPQETQYF. DNA of the CDR3: TGCAGCGCCGAAAGGGGTAACCCTCAAGAGACCCAGTACTTC. This chain connects TRBV29-1 to TRBJ2-5, with D perhaps TRBD1 (5 bases). V dropped 7 bases and J dropped 2 bases, with 17 bases sitting between them. Germline lookup yields CDR1 SQVTM and CDR2 ANQGSEA. This CDR3 comprises 14 residues.

The chain recombines TRBV5-1 with TRBJ2-7; 8 bases are shared with TRBD1. V lost 1 base to trimming and J lost 5 bases; unmatched junction nucleotides: 8. The CDR3 is 15 residues long. Germline V lookup: CDR1 SGHRS, CDR2 YFSETQ. The CDR3 sequence is CASSLWSNRGDEQYF. DNA of the CDR3: TGCGCCAGCAGCTTGTGGTCTAACAGGGGGGACGAGCAGTACTTC.

The chain has TRBV29-1 and TRBJ1-2, with unresolved D. The CDR3 is 13 amino acids. The V and J ends lost 5 bases and 4 bases respectively, with 14 bases between them. Per germline, CDR1 SQVTM and CDR2 ANQGSEA. In nucleotides, the CDR3 is TGCAGCGTTTTAGTGGACCGGGGCTATGGCTACACCTTC. Its translation: CSVLVDRGYGYTF.

The chain combines TRBV10-3 with TRBJ2-3; the match to TRBD2 covers 9 bases. Germline values: CDR1 ENHRY, CDR2 SYGVKD. There are 16 residues in the CDR3. V lost 4 bases and J lost 3; bases outside the gene matches: 8. CDR3 protein: CAISGTLAGKTDTQYF. The CDR3 bases are TGTGCCATCAGTGGGACCCTAGCGGGGAAAACAGATACGCAGTATTTT.

The chain has TRBV6-1 and TRBJ1-2; D might be TRBD1 (5 bases). V shed 2 bases and J shed 5 bases, with 15 bases lying between them. Germline CDR1 MNHNS, CDR2 SASEGT. The CDR3 is made up of 15 amino acids. The CDR3 coding sequence is TGTGCCAGCAGTGAAAATTTTGTCACAGGATATGGCTACACCTTC. Translated: CASSENFVTGYGYTF.

There are a few counts of this clone. The J gene is TRBJ2-1, the V gene TRBV7-6, with 8 bases fitting TRBD2. The CDR3 length is 16 residues. Germline loops: CDR1 SGHVS, CDR2 FNYEAQ. After removal of 0 bases from V and 7 bases from J, the junction contained 8 bases not matched to a gene. CDR3 loop: CASSLAASGSRNEQFF. The CDR3 DNA reads as TGTGCCAGCAGCTTAGCGGCGAGCGGGAGTAGGAATGAGCAGTTCTTC.

This clone has a handful of counts. V gene TRBV2 combines with J gene TRBJ2-5, with TRBD1 matching over 12 bases. The CDR3 is 14 amino acids. CDR1 and CDR2 from the germline V gene are SNHLY and FYNNEI. J was trimmed by 5 bases and V by 6 bases; bases with no gene match: 4. For the CDR3, the DNA is TGTGCCAGCAGCGGGACAGGGGGCGCGGAGACCCAGTACTTC. Residues: CASSGTGGAETQYF. The full variable domain, rest sourced from reference TRBV2 and TRBJ2-5, is EPEVTQTPSHQVTQMGQEVILRCVPISNHLYFYWYRQILGQKVEFLVSFYNNEISEKSEIFDDQFSVERPDGSNFTLKIRSTKLEDSAMYFCASSGTGGAETQYFGPGTRLLVL.